These 10 T cell receptor beta chains share one sample of origin, sequenced in a study of blood T cell repertoires in COVID-19 (TCRdb year 2020). Library creation used the immunoSEQ multiplex PCR assay. The source is immuneACCESS, and TCRdb retained only in-frame sequences with V and J called. Part of the clones is not carried over; for the studies checked, unresolved V genes explain less than half of this, and the remainder is unexplained. For this sample there are about 160,000 clones; around 93% appear just once. The top ten constitute roughly 4.4% of the sample. The specimen sequenced was peripheral blood. The receptors were sampled from a woman aged 45-65 years with acute or convalescent COVID-19.

The chain has TRBV18 and TRBJ2-1, with a tentative D call TRBD2 (5 bases). CDR1 KGHSH and CDR2 LQKENI come from the germline V gene. The CDR3 totals 13 residues. The V and J ends lost 2 bases and 7 bases respectively, with 9 bases between them. CDR3 in DNA: TGTGCCAGCTCACCATCCCTAGCAAATGAGCAGTTCTTC. Amino acids: CASSPSLANEQFF.

This clone was found once. V is TRBV6-2 or TRBV6-3 and J is TRBJ1-1, with a possible D match to TRBD1 (6 bases). V gave up 3 bases and J gave up 0 bases, with 14 bases separating them. The CDR3 totals 16 residues. The germline V gene encodes CDR1 MNHEY and CDR2 SVGEGT. The CDR3 region has the DNA TGTGCCAGCAGTTATTCCGGGGACACGATGAACACTGAAGCTTTCTTT. Residues: CASSYSGDTMNTEAFF.

The chain recombines TRBV5-4 with TRBJ2-1; TRBD2 matches 14 bases. V lost 2 bases and J lost 15; bases outside the gene matches: 4. Germline loops: CDR1 SGHNT, CDR2 YYREEE (reference sequence). This CDR3 is built from 13 residues. This CDR3 is CASSFGLAGGSFF. CDR3 sequence (DNA): TGTGCCAGCAGCTTTGGACTAGCGGGGGGATCGTTCTTC.

The chain carries TRBV4-1 and TRBJ1-2, with 11 bases fitting TRBD1. Germline trimming cut 4 bases from V and 7 bases from J; bases unmatched to any gene: 5. CDR1 and CDR2 from the germline V gene are MGHRA and YSYEKL. The CDR3 covers 14 residues. The CDR3 sequence: CASSPGQGASGYTF. The CDR3 DNA reads TGCGCCAGCAGCCCCGGACAGGGGGCCTCTGGCTACACCTTC.

The chain is built from TRBV5-1 and TRBJ1-1; TRBD1 matches at 7 bases. The CDR3 extends over 15 amino acids. With V trimmed by 6 bases and J by 4 bases, 12 bases remained unmatched. Per the germline V gene, CDR1 is SGHRS and CDR2 is YFSETQ. CDR3 sequence (DNA): TGCGCCAGCACCCCGGGAAGGGGGCGAATCACTGAAGCTTTCTTT. It codes for CASTPGRGRITEAFF.

This chain joins TRBV10-3 and TRBJ2-4; 9 nucleotides agree with TRBD2. J lost 6 bases, V lost 0 bases, and 15 bases had no gene match. The germline CDR1 and CDR2 sequences are ENHRY and SYGVKD. This CDR3 contains 19 residues. CDR3 residues: CAISESVLDRREGRNIQYF. The CDR3 coding sequence is TGTGCCATCAGTGAGTCGGTCTTAGATAGGCGGGAGGGACGAAACATTCAGTACTTC.

The V gene is TRBV10-3, the J gene TRBJ1-1; a weak D match, TRBD1 (6 bases). Germline CDR1 and CDR2: ENHRY and SYGVKD. Trimming stripped 3 bases from V and 4 bases from J, with 21 bases between. There are 17 residues in the CDR3. The CDR3 nucleotides are TGTGCCATCAGTGAATCACCCTCGGGGGGCGCGGGCACTGAAGCTTTCTTT. Its protein is CAISESPSGGAGTEAFF.

In nucleotides, the CDR3 is TGTGCCAGCTCACCCGTAGATAGCCGCACCGGGGAGCTGTTTTTT. Its translation is CASSPVDSRTGELFF. The chain recombines TRBV18 with TRBJ2-2; D is undetermined. The CDR3 sequence is 15 residues long. Germline CDR1 is KGHSH and CDR2 is LQKENI. V lost 3 bases and J 4 bases, leaving 12 bases between the germline ends.

Here the CDR3 reads CSVEDLGSSGNTIYF. CDR3 nucleotides: TGCAGCGTTGAAGATCTTGGGAGCTCTGGAAACACCATATATTTT. V gene TRBV29-1 combines with J gene TRBJ1-3; no definite D call. CDR3 length equals 15 residues. V was trimmed by 0 bases and J by 0 bases, leaving 9 bases between them. Germline CDR1 is SQVTM and CDR2 is ANQGSEA.

The chain has TRBV28 and TRBJ2-5; D gene uncertain. This CDR3 has 9 residues. Trimming took off 6 bases at V and 7 bases at J, with 3 bases between the two ends. Per the germline V gene, CDR1 is MDHEN and CDR2 is SYDVKM. The DNA of the CDR3 is TGTGCCAGCAGCCGGACCCAGTACTTC. Translation: CASSRTQYF.